The clone carrying this T cell receptor (beta chain) was recorded once. Its matching antigen is unknown. PCR used 60 Vbeta primers and 13 Jbeta primers. As handled by the study authors: A later analysis counted roughly 74 million unique TCR beta chains, around 10 million shared. The table came from immunoSEQ multiplex PCR; TCRdb's copy has only in-frame clones and leaves some out. That table gives V, J and clone size, and the DNA gave D and trimming. The sample has some 270,000 clones; 80% are singletons. CDR3 length: 15 amino acids. V gave up 3 bases and J gave up 5 bases, with 16 bases separating them. Germline-derived CDR1 and CDR2 are LNHDA and SQIVND (reference sequence). The data were taken from a study of cytomegalovirus exposure and HLA in healthy donors. Regarding the study as a whole: In the analysis, some V segments, TRBV6-2 and TRBV6-3 included, were excluded as indistinguishable. Sequencing likely produced, as an artifact, a cluster of highly shared sequence variants. The study labeled under 200 TCR beta chains cytomegalovirus-associated.

The rearrangement joins TRBV19 to TRBJ1-2; no reliable D call. What was sequenced was PBMCs. The TCR comes from a girl aged 2 to 9 in good health and CMV-seronegative. Written as DNA, the CDR3 is TGTGCCAGTAGTATCCGTCGGAGGGAACGGTATGGCTACACCTTC. As protein: CASSIRRRERYGYTF.